This T cell receptor beta chain was obtained from a study of OX40 agonist ivuxolimab in advanced cancers. Study background: About 42% of patients had received prior checkpoint inhibitor therapy. Three patients responded partially, comprising one with hepatocellular carcinoma and two with cutaneous melanoma.

With 2 bases removed from V and 5 bases from J, the gap between germline ends came to 15 bases. Germline values: CDR1 GTSNPN, CDR2 SVGIG (reference sequence). This CDR3 spans 14 amino acids. TCRdb's copy holds only in-frame clones and misses some; the assay was immunoSEQ multiplex PCR. The sample consists of tens of thousands of clones, approximately 94% of them appearing once. Blood was sampled at baseline, cycle 4 day 1, and cycle 7 day 1. Material: CD4+ or CD8+ T cells sorted from blood, obtained in a trial of the OX40 agonist ivuxolimab. The TCR was taken from an adult with an advanced solid tumor such as melanoma, head and neck, liver or kidney cancer. This sequence joins TRBV30 and TRBJ1-1; no definite D call. CDR3 DNA sequence: TGTGCCTGGAGTAAGACCGCTATCGGAACTGAAGCTTTCTTT. This encodes CAWSKTAIGTEAFF.